Below, 7 T cell receptor beta chains from the same sample are listed, as sequenced in a study of T cell responses to AZD1222 COVID-19 vaccine. The protocol was immunoSEQ multiplex PCR, while the TCRdb copy is restricted to in-frame clones and leaves out a portion. Of over 95,000 clones listed, just over 90% are singletons. Sequenced material: peripheral blood, taken on day 0 of AZD1222 vaccination. The receptors come from an adult in good health.

This chain links TRBV6-5 with TRBJ1-1; D is undetermined. CDR1 and CDR2 from the germline V gene are MNHEY and SVGAGI. Trimming removed 9 bases at V and 1 base at J, with 12 bases between. There are 13 residues in the CDR3. CDR3 amino acids: CASSTNRNTEAFF. The CDR3 nucleotides read TGTGCCAGTTCCACTAACAGGAACACTGAAGCTTTCTTT.

The J gene is TRBJ1-5, the V gene TRBV2, with D perhaps matching TRBD1 (6 bases). Germline CDR1 is SNHLY and CDR2 is FYNNEI. V gave up 2 bases and J gave up 3 bases, with 11 bases separating them. CDR3 length equals 15 residues. In DNA, the CDR3 is TGTGCCAGCAGTGAAAAGAGGGGGATCAATCAGCCCCAGCATTTT. Protein product: CASSEKRGINQPQHF.

This clone has only one observation. The chain uses TRBV7-9 and TRBJ2-7, with TRBD1 matching over 8 bases. V lost 5 bases, J lost 5 bases, and 5 bases stayed unmatched. The CDR3 is 13 amino acids. Per the germline V gene, CDR1 is SEHNR and CDR2 is FQNEAQ (reference sequence). The CDR3 nucleotides read TGTGCCAGCAGCCAGGACAGGGACCACGAGCAGTACTTC. Protein product: CASSQDRDHEQYF.

The chain employs TRBV7-9 and TRBJ2-1; 10 nucleotides agree with TRBD2. The CDR3 has 16 residues. J gave up 5 bases and V 0 bases, and 4 bases lay outside the gene matches. CDR1 and CDR2 from the germline V gene are SEHNR and FQNEAQ (reference sequence). As DNA, the CDR3 is TGTGCCAGCAGCTTAGCTAGCGGGAGGCCCCACAATGAGCAGTTCTTC. Residues: CASSLASGRPHNEQFF.

This chain uses TRBV2 with TRBJ1-2, with TRBD1 as a possible D gene (6 bases). The V and J ends lost 3 bases and 4 bases respectively, with 12 bases between them. Germline V CDR1 and CDR2: SNHLY, FYNNEI. The CDR3 length is 14 residues. For the CDR3, the DNA is TGTGCCAGCAGTGAGGGCAGGGGCTCCTATGGCTACACCTTC. It is translated as CASSEGRGSYGYTF.

The CDR3 spells CASSYSNEQFF. CDR3 DNA: TGTGCCAGCAGTTATAGCAATGAGCAGTTCTTC. This chain uses TRBV12-3 or TRBV12-4 with TRBJ2-1; D unclear. The CDR3 is made up of 11 amino acids. V lost 4 bases, J lost 6 bases, and 4 bases lay in between.

This chain joins TRBV28 and TRBJ1-4; perhaps TRBD1 as D (5 bases). The V end was cut by 8 bases, the J end by 0 bases, with 19 bases between. The CDR3 consists of 17 residues. Germline V gene lookup returns CDR1 MDHEN and CDR2 SYDVKM. CDR3 region: CASLSQGFVATNEKLFF. The CDR3 DNA is TGTGCCAGCTTATCCCAGGGTTTCGTTGCAACTAATGAAAAACTGTTTTTT. Filled out from reference TRBV28 and TRBJ1-4, the complete variable domain reads DVKVTQSSRYLVKRTGEKVFLECVQDMDHENMFWYRQDPGLGLRLIYFSYDVKMKEKGDIPEGYSVSREKKERFSLILESASTNQTSMYLCASLSQGFVATNEKLFFGSGTQLSVL.